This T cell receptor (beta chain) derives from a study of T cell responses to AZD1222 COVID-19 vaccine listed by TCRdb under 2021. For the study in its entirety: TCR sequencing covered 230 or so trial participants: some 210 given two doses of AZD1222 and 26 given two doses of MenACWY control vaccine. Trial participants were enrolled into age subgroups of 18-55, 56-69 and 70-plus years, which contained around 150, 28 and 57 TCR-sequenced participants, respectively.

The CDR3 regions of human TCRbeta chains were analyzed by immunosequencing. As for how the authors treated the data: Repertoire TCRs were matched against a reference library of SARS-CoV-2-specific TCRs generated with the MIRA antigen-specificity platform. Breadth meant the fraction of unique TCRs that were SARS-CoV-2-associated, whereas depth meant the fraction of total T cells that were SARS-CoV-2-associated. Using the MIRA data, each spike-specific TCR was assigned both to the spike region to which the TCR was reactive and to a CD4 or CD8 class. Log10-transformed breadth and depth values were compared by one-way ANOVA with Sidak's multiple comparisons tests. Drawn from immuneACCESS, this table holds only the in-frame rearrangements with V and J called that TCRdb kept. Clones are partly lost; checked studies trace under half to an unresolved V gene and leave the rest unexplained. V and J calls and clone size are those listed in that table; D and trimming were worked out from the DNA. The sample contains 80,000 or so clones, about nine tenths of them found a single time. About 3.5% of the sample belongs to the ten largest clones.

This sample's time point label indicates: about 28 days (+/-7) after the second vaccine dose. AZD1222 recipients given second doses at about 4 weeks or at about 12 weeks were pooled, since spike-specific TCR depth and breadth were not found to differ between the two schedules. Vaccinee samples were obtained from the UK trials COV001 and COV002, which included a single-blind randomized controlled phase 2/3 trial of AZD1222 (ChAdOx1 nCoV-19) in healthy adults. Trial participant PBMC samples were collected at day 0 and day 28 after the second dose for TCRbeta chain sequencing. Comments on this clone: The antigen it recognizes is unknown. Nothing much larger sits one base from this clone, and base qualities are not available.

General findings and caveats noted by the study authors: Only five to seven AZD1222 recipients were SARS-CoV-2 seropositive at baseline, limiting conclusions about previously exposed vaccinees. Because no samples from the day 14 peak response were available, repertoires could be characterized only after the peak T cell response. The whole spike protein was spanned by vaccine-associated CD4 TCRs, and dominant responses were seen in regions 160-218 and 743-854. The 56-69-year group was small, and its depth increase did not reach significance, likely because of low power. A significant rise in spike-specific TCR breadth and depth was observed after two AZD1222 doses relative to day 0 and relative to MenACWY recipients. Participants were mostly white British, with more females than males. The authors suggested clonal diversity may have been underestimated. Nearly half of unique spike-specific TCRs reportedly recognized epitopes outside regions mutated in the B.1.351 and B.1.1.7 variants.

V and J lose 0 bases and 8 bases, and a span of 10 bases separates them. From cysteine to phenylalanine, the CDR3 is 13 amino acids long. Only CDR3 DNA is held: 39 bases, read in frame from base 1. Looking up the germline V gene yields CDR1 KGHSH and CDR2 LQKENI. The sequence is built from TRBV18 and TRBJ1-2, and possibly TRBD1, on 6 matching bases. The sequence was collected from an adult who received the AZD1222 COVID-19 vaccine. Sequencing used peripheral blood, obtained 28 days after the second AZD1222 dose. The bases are TGTGCCAGCTCACCACCCAGGGGTGGAGGCTACACCTTC. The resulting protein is CASSPPRGGGYTF.